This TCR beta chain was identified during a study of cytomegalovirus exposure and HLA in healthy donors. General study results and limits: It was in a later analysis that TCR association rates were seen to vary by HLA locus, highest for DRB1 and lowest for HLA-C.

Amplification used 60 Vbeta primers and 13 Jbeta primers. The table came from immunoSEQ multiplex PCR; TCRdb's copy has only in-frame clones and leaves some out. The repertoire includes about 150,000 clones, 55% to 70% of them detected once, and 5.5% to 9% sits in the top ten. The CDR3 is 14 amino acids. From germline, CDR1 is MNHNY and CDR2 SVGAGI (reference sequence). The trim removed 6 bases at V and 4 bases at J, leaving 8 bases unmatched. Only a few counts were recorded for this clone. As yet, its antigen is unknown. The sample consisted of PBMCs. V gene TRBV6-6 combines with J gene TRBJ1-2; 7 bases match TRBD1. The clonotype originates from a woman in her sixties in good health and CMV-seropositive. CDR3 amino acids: CASSSQQGSYGYTF. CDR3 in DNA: TGTGCCAGCAGCTCTCAACAGGGGAGCTATGGCTACACCTTC.